The clone carrying this T cell receptor (beta chain) showed up just a few times. Its antigen is unknown. Isolation of CD4+ T cells took place after about nine days of culture. As their vaccination, participants received two doses of either BNT162b2 or mRNA-1273. Each vaccine recipient was nucleocapsid antibody negative and had no prior SARS-CoV-2 infection. On day 3 and again on day 7, half the medium was replaced with IL-2 medium. TCRdb's table, derived via immunoSEQ multiplex PCR, lists solely in-frame clones and lacks some. The repertoire consists of approximately 47,000 clones, with roughly two thirds occurring once and the leading ten covering 6% to 7%. The data were taken from a study of vaccination effects on CD4 cells after COVID-19. Whole-study context: After the second dose, samples were taken at median day 72.

Trimming cost V 2 bases and J 1 base, with 12 bases left between them. The CDR3 sequence is 15 residues long. Germline CDR1 is SGHDT and CDR2 is YYEEEE. General observations from the study: In the late period after vaccination, infection- and vaccine-induced clones contracted markedly.

The sequencing here drew on CD4+ T cells from PBMCs cultured without peptide, taken after COVID-19 vaccination. The receptor comes from a human donor who received a COVID-19 vaccine. The genes are TRBV5-6 and TRBJ1-1; D remains unclear. The CDR3 DNA reads as TGTGCCAGCAGCTTCATAGCGCGGGGGAACACTGAAGCTTTCTTT. Translating gives CASSFIARGNTEAFF.